Each of the 32 T cell receptor beta chains below was sequenced from the same sample in a study of cytomegalovirus exposure and HLA in healthy donors. It was with 60 Vbeta and 13 Jbeta primers that the PCR ran. TCRdb's table, derived via immunoSEQ multiplex PCR, lists solely in-frame clones and lacks some. Among about 190,000 clones listed, about 90% were seen once. Sequencing was done on a sample of PBMCs. The receptors were sampled from a young man in good health and CMV-seronegative.

V gene TRBV6-5 combines with J gene TRBJ1-1; D call uncertain. Trimming stripped 5 bases from V and 1 base from J, with 11 bases between. From germline, CDR1 is MNHEY and CDR2 SVGAGI. This CDR3 spans 14 amino acids. The CDR3 DNA reads as TGTGCCAGCAGTAAGTTAACTTCGAACACTGAAGCTTTCTTT. Residues: CASSKLTSNTEAFF.

This sequence joins TRBV30 and TRBJ1-2; 7 positions agree with TRBD1. This CDR3 contains 14 residues. Germline-derived CDR1 and CDR2 are GTSNPN and SVGIG (reference sequence). CDR3 region: CAIVRKDREEGYTF. CDR3 bases: TGTGCAATCGTTCGCAAAGACAGGGAGGAAGGCTACACCTTC.

This chain uses TRBV9 with TRBJ2-7; a weak D match, TRBD1 (6 bases). From germline, CDR1 is SGDLS and CDR2 YYNGEE. Trimming shortened V by 0 bases and J by 3 bases, and 22 bases separated the two germline ends. The CDR3 contains 18 residues. The CDR3 spells CASSVVLVGAGACYEQYF. CDR3 coding DNA: TGTGCCAGCAGCGTAGTGCTTGTGGGGGCAGGGGCCTGCTACGAGCAGTACTTC.

This CDR3 reads CASRPRGIGELFF. The CDR3 DNA is TGCGCCAGCAGACCCAGGGGGATCGGGGAGCTGTTTTTT. V and J are TRBV10-1 and TRBJ2-2, with 7 bases matching TRBD1. J lost 7 bases, V lost 6 bases, and 5 bases had no gene match. The germline gives CDR1 WNHNN, CDR2 SYGVQD (reference sequence). The CDR3 covers 13 residues.

This clone was detected only once. V and J are TRBV28 and TRBJ2-7, with 9 bases aligning to TRBD1. This CDR3 is built from 17 residues. V was pared by 7 bases and J by 1 base, with 14 bases of the junction left unmatched. From germline, CDR1 is MDHEN and CDR2 SYDVKM. The CDR3 region has the DNA TGTGCCAGCATTCCGTTGGGGGGGACAGGGTCATCCTACGAGCAGTACTTC. It is translated as CASIPLGGTGSSYEQYF. Complete variable domain (other parts from reference TRBV28 and TRBJ2-7): DVKVTQSSRYLVKRTGEKVFLECVQDMDHENMFWYRQDPGLGLRLIYFSYDVKMKEKGDIPEGYSVSREKKERFSLILESASTNQTSMYLCASIPLGGTGSSYEQYFGPGTRLTVT.

The chain carries TRBV7-2 and TRBJ1-1; D is undetermined. CDR1 SGHTA and CDR2 FQGNSA come from the germline V gene. Deletions cut 4 bases from V and 6 bases from J, with 9 bases between. This CDR3 is built from 12 residues. CDR3 sequence reads: CASSSQRSEAFF. The CDR3 bases are TGTGCCAGCAGCTCTCAGAGGTCTGAAGCTTTCTTT.

The chain employs TRBV2 and TRBJ1-2, with D tentatively TRBD1 (5 bases). The ends were cut back, 4 bases at V and 0 bases at J, with 9 bases in the middle. The CDR3 has 14 amino acids. Germline lookup yields CDR1 SNHLY and CDR2 FYNNEI. The CDR3 protein is CASSAQGTNYGYTF. CDR3 sequence (DNA): TGTGCCAGCAGTGCTCAGGGAACTAACTATGGCTACACCTTC.

This rearrangement joins TRBV14 to TRBJ2-3; 10 nucleotides agree with TRBD1. Trimming took 2 bases from V and 6 from J; bases not matched to a gene: 11. From germline, CDR1 is SGHDN and CDR2 FVKESK. CDR3 size: 17 residues. CDR3 nucleotides: TGTGCCAGCAGCCAACGAAGGAGACAGGGGGCTGGGGATACGCAGTATTTT. Translation gives CASSQRRRQGAGDTQYF.

This clone was picked up one time. The chain combines TRBV10-1 with TRBJ1-4; 7 bases line up with TRBD1. The CDR3 spans 14 residues. CDR1 is WNHNN, CDR2 SYGVQD, per germline (reference sequence). J lost 8 bases, V lost 4 bases, and 7 bases had no gene match. The DNA for the CDR3 is TGCGCCAGCAGTGGGGACAGCTCTCGAGAAAAACTGTTTTTT. Protein product: CASSGDSSREKLFF.

This clone occurred once. This chain joins TRBV13 and TRBJ2-3; 9 nucleotides line up with TRBD2. V lost 4 bases, J lost 7 bases, and 9 bases stayed unmatched. The CDR3 runs 15 residues. The germline CDR1 and CDR2 sequences are PRHDT and FYEKMQ (reference sequence). The CDR3 DNA reads TGTGCCAGCAGCTCTCCCGCCCTAGCGGGACATACGCAGTATTTT. It codes for CASSSPALAGHTQYF.

J is TRBJ1-2 and V is TRBV5-1; 7 bases map to TRBD1. Germline-derived CDR1 and CDR2 are SGHRS and YFSETQ. J was trimmed by 4 bases and V by 0 bases; bases with no gene match: 0. The CDR3 spans 13 residues. The CDR3 nucleotides are TGCGCCAGCAGCTTGGGGACAGGCTATGGCTACACCTTC. This encodes CASSLGTGYGYTF.

The V call is TRBV6-6, the J call TRBJ2-3, with D possibly TRBD1 on 5 matching bases. CDR1 and CDR2 (germline): MNHNY, SVGAGI (reference sequence). V dropped 8 bases and J dropped 1 base, with 10 bases sitting between them. The CDR3 has 13 residues. The CDR3: CASEGVGTDTQYF. The CDR3 coding sequence is TGTGCCAGCGAAGGGGTAGGCACAGATACGCAGTATTTT.

The genes are TRBV6-1 and TRBJ2-7; D is undetermined. Between the trimmed V and J ends, which lost 2 bases and 3 bases, there was a span of 14 bases. The CDR3 spans 15 residues. CDR1 MNHNS and CDR2 SASEGT come from the germline V gene. The CDR3 spells CASSEMVTVNYEQYF. In nucleotides, the CDR3 is TGTGCCAGCAGTGAAATGGTCACGGTGAACTACGAGCAGTACTTC.

The chain carries TRBV19 and TRBJ1-2, with a possible D match to TRBD1 (6 bases). Germline lookup yields CDR1 LNHDA and CDR2 SQIVND (reference sequence). The CDR3 sequence is 15 residues long. The V end lost 7 bases, the J end lost 5 bases, and 20 bases lay between the germline ends. CDR3 loop: CASKDSPWSYYGYTF. The CDR3 nucleotides are TGTGCCAGTAAGGACAGTCCATGGTCCTATTATGGCTACACCTTC.

The gene calls are TRBV30 and TRBJ2-5; TRBD2 is a possible D gene (6 bases). Germline V gene data show CDR1 as GTSNPN and CDR2 as SVGIG (reference sequence). The V end was cut by 1 base, the J end by 4 bases, with 10 bases between. CDR3 size: 13 residues. CDR3: CAWSGRRVETQYF. Here the CDR3 DNA reads TGTGCCTGGAGTGGAAGGAGGGTAGAGACCCAGTACTTC.

The table lists this clone with a count of one. One end of the junction does not line up with germline, which may come from a read error. The chain is built from TRBV7-7 and TRBJ2-1, with 8 bases aligning to TRBD2. Germline V lookup: CDR1 SSHAT, CDR2 FNYEAQ (reference sequence). This CDR3 spans 15 amino acids. CDR3 in amino acids: CASSSTLAEGNEQFF. The CDR3 coding sequence is TGTGCTAGCAGCTCTACACTAGCGGAGGGCAATGAGCAGTTCTTC.

The chain joins TRBV9 to TRBJ1-5; D might be TRBD1 (5 bases). V lost 0 bases to trimming and J lost 0 bases, with 19 bases between them. CDR1 SGDLS and CDR2 YYNGEE come from the germline V gene. The CDR3 length is 19 residues. The CDR3 DNA follows: TGTGCCAGCAGCGTAGTAATCGGACACGCCCGCTCTAGCAATCAGCCCCAGCATTTT. Translating gives CASSVVIGHARSSNQPQHF.

The V gene is TRBV27, the J gene TRBJ1-2; 10 bases agree with TRBD1. V lost 7 bases to trimming and J lost 2 bases; unmatched junction nucleotides: 7. From germline, CDR1 is MNHEY and CDR2 SMNVEV (reference sequence). The CDR3 covers 15 residues. The CDR3, as DNA: TGTGCCAGCATGCGGGACAGGGGCGGGAACTATGGCTACACCTTC. Its translation: CASMRDRGGNYGYTF.

The chain links TRBV7-6 to TRBJ1-5; D is perhaps TRBD1 (5 bases). Trimming cost V 8 bases and J 0 bases, with 14 bases left between them. The germline CDR1 and CDR2 sequences are SGHVS and FNYEAQ. The CDR3 consists of 15 residues. The CDR3 loop reads CASARRGGSNQPQHF. For the CDR3, the DNA is TGTGCCAGCGCCCGCCGGGGGGGTAGCAATCAGCCCCAGCATTTT.

The rearrangement uses TRBV19 and TRBJ1-5; a weak D match, TRBD1 (5 bases). Germline lookup yields CDR1 LNHDA and CDR2 SQIVND (reference sequence). The V end lost 1 base, the J end lost 5 bases, and 6 bases lay between the germline ends. This CDR3 has 13 residues. The CDR3 is CASSIARDQPQHF. CDR3 DNA: TGTGCCAGTAGTATAGCCAGGGATCAGCCCCAGCATTTT.

The chain combines TRBV29-1 with TRBJ2-1; TRBD1 might be the D (6 bases). This CDR3 comprises 15 residues. Trimming removed 7 bases at V and 8 bases at J, with 24 bases between. Germline V gives CDR1 SQVTM, CDR2 ANQGSEA. CDR3 in DNA: TGCAGCGCGCTGGCGGACAGAGCCCCCTCGGATGAGCAGTTCTTC. It translates to CSALADRAPSDEQFF.

J is TRBJ2-7 and V is TRBV28, with TRBD1 identical over 7 bases. The CDR3 has 12 residues. V gave up 7 bases and J gave up 4 bases; unmatched junction bases: 4. Germline V CDR1 and CDR2: MDHEN, SYDVKM. As DNA, the CDR3 is TGTGCCAGCAAACAGGGGATGTACGAGCAGTACTTC. Amino acid sequence: CASKQGMYEQYF.

The chain carries TRBV18 and TRBJ2-3; 10 bases align to TRBD2. Germline CDR1 is KGHSH and CDR2 is LQKENI. The CDR3 extends over 16 amino acids. J lost 1 base, V lost 0 bases, and 1 base had no gene match. The CDR3 sequence is CASSPPGTSGTDTQYF. In DNA form, the CDR3 reads TGTGCCAGCTCACCACCGGGGACTAGCGGCACAGATACGCAGTATTTT.

This chain uses TRBV29-1 with TRBJ1-2; 11 bases line up with TRBD1. The V gene's germline CDR1 is SQVTM and CDR2 ANQGSEA. V dropped 3 bases and J dropped 2; count of bases not matched to a gene: 5. CDR3 length: 15 amino acids. The CDR3 region has the DNA TGCAGCGTTGAGGACCGGGACAGGGGGAACTATGGCTACACCTTC. It encodes CSVEDRDRGNYGYTF.

V usage is TRBV6-6 and J usage is TRBJ1-4; D is perhaps TRBD1 (5 bases). The germline V gene has CDR1 MNHNY and CDR2 SVGAGI (reference sequence). Trimming cost V 7 bases and J 0 bases, with 15 bases left between them. The CDR3 is 16 amino acids. The CDR3 DNA follows: TGTGCCAGCAACGAAAGGGGCGGGGCAACTAATGAAAAACTGTTTTTT. Protein: CASNERGGATNEKLFF.

The J gene is TRBJ2-1, the V gene TRBV30; 12 nucleotides match TRBD2. Trimming cost V 3 bases and J 2 bases; bases outside gene matches: 17. Germline assignment: CDR1 GTSNPN and CDR2 SVGIG (reference sequence). This CDR3 contains 20 residues. The chain's CDR3 is CAWRDPRQRTSGVTYNEQFF. In nucleotides, the CDR3 is TGTGCCTGGAGGGACCCGCGGCAGCGGACTAGCGGGGTGACCTACAATGAGCAGTTCTTC.

This clone was seen only once. The chain couples TRBV6-1 to TRBJ2-7; the match to TRBD1 covers 9 bases. The germline V gene encodes CDR1 MNHNS and CDR2 SASEGT. V lost 8 bases to trimming and J lost 4 bases; unmatched junction nucleotides: 9. There are 14 residues in the CDR3. As DNA, the CDR3 is TGTGCCAGCTTTACCTGGACAGGGGTTTACGAGCAGTACTTC. It yields the protein CASFTWTGVYEQYF.

This chain joins TRBV28 and TRBJ1-5; D remains unclear. CDR1 is MDHEN and CDR2 is SYDVKM in the germline V gene. There are 16 residues in the CDR3. V lost 3 bases, J lost 0 bases, and 12 bases lay in between. The CDR3 region has the DNA TGTGCCAGCAGTTTTCGGGTCCCGGGTAGCAATCAGCCCCAGCATTTT. It is translated as CASSFRVPGSNQPQHF.

V is TRBV19 and J is TRBJ2-7; 10 positions match TRBD1. V was pared by 7 bases and J by 3 bases, with 12 bases of the junction left unmatched. The CDR3 consists of 16 residues. Germline V gene sequence: CDR1 LNHDA, CDR2 SQIVND (reference sequence). CDR3: CASTKGTGTGVYEQYF. CDR3 sequence (DNA): TGTGCCAGTACTAAGGGTACCGGGACAGGGGTCTACGAGCAGTACTTC.

This chain joins TRBV4-1 and TRBJ1-3; 7 bases align to TRBD1. CDR1 is MGHRA, CDR2 YSYEKL, per germline. The CDR3 consists of 14 residues. CDR3 in amino acids: CAPEAGGLGNTIYF. The CDR3, as DNA: TGCGCTCCCGAGGCAGGGGGACTCGGAAACACCATATATTTT.

V gene TRBV4-2 combines with J gene TRBJ1-4; D is possibly TRBD1 (5 bases). The CDR3 totals 14 residues. V was trimmed by 5 bases and J by 0 bases, leaving 7 bases between them. CDR1 LGHNA and CDR2 YNFKEQ come from the germline V gene. This CDR3 reads CASSSQATNEKLFF. CDR3 coding DNA: TGTGCCAGCAGCTCACAGGCAACTAATGAAAAACTGTTTTTT.

The rearrangement joins TRBV19 to TRBJ2-1, with TRBD1 matching 12 bases. V shed 5 bases and J 8 bases; nucleotides not matched to a gene: 4. The germline V gene encodes CDR1 LNHDA and CDR2 SQIVND (reference sequence). CDR3 length: 14 residues. Written as DNA, the CDR3 is TGTGCCAGTAGTCTGGGACAGGGGGCGGATGAGCAGTTCTTC. The encoded protein is CASSLGQGADEQFF.